These 21 T cell receptor beta chains share one sample of origin, sequenced in a study of control samples from healthy donors and cancer patients. Assay: immunoSEQ multiplex PCR; the TCRdb copy retains only in-frame clones and omits some. The sample records approximately 100,000 clones, approximately 86% being singletons. Input material: blood. The source of these receptors is a man aged 25-40 years in good health.

The chain is built from TRBV9 and TRBJ1-3, with TRBD1 matching over 9 bases. CDR3 length: 16 amino acids. Unmatched junction bases numbered 5, after V lost 4 bases and J lost 0 bases. CDR1 is SGDLS, CDR2 YYNGEE, per germline. The DNA for the CDR3 is TGTGCCAGCAGCTCGACAGGGGGATTCTCTGGAAACACCATATATTTT. Translation gives CASSSTGGFSGNTIYF.

The CDR3 sequence: CASSLVPLAGGLADTQYF. CDR3 in DNA: TGCGCCAGCAGCTTGGTACCCTTAGCGGGGGGGCTTGCAGATACGCAGTATTTT. The chain employs TRBV5-1 and TRBJ2-3, with 11 bases that match TRBD2. Germline V gene sequence: CDR1 SGHRS, CDR2 YFSETQ. The CDR3 is 18 amino acids. J lost 4 bases, V lost 0 bases, and 10 bases had no gene match.

This clone was counted a single time. This chain links TRBV6-5 with TRBJ1-2, with 7 positions matching TRBD1. V was pared by 0 bases and J by 4 bases, with 2 bases of the junction left unmatched. CDR1 is MNHEY and CDR2 is SVGAGI in the germline V gene. The CDR3 spans 14 residues. The CDR3 here is CASSYSTGPYGYTF. CDR3 nucleotides: TGTGCCAGCAGTTACTCGACAGGGCCCTATGGCTACACCTTC.

The chain links TRBV7-2 to TRBJ2-2, with D tentatively TRBD1 (5 bases). The length of the CDR3 is 15 residues. From germline, CDR1 is SGHTA and CDR2 FQGNSA. Trimming took 0 bases from V and 6 from J, leaving 11 bases between them. The CDR3 sequence is CASSLAISGPGELFF. The CDR3 DNA is TGTGCCAGCAGCTTAGCGATATCAGGGCCCGGGGAGCTGTTTTTT.

This chain joins TRBV2 and TRBJ1-6; 7 nucleotides align to TRBD1. CDR1 and CDR2 (germline): SNHLY, FYNNEI. The CDR3 extends over 15 amino acids. J lost 5 bases, V lost 4 bases, and 5 bases had no gene match. The CDR3 DNA follows: TGTGCCAGCAGTGGACAGGGAGTCGATAATTCACCCCTCCACTTT. Translating it yields CASSGQGVDNSPLHF.

The chain couples TRBV6-4 to TRBJ2-1; 7 bases line up with TRBD1. This CDR3 contains 18 residues. With 8 bases clipped from V and 6 bases from J, the junction kept 22 bases outside the gene matches. Germline CDR1 MRHNA, CDR2 SNTAGT. CDR3 amino acids: CASLVGTAVKPPLNEQFF. In DNA form, the CDR3 reads TGTGCCAGCCTAGTGGGGACAGCGGTTAAGCCCCCACTCAATGAGCAGTTCTTC.

The chain is built from TRBV5-4 and TRBJ2-3, with unresolved D. This CDR3 contains 11 residues. Trimming cost V 1 base and J 5 bases, with 2 bases left between them. Germline CDR1 SGHNT, CDR2 YYREEE (reference sequence). The CDR3: CASSLLDTQYF. CDR3 coding DNA: TGTGCCAGCAGCTTGCTAGATACGCAGTATTTT.

This chain connects TRBV2 to TRBJ2-7; 10 bases line up with TRBD1. V shed 7 bases, J shed 2 bases, and the junction held 5 bases outside the gene matches. The CDR3 has 14 amino acids. Germline CDR1 and CDR2: SNHLY and FYNNEI. CDR3 region: CASTEGTGAYEQYV. CDR3 in DNA: TGTGCCAGCACTGAGGGGACAGGGGCCTACGAGCAGTACGTC.

This clone was counted only a few times. The genes are TRBV19 and TRBJ1-4; D remains unclear. The CDR3 is 17 amino acids. V was trimmed by 3 bases and J by 0 bases, leaving 14 bases between them. Germline CDR1 is LNHDA and CDR2 is SQIVND (reference sequence). The CDR3 loop reads CASSIEAAMTTNEKLFF. DNA for the CDR3: TGTGCCAGTAGTATTGAGGCCGCCATGACAACTAATGAAAAACTGTTTTTT.

The sample holds one count of this clone. The V gene is TRBV19, the J gene TRBJ1-1; TRBD1 is a possible D gene (6 bases). Germline V lookup: CDR1 LNHDA, CDR2 SQIVND (reference sequence). The CDR3 sequence is 14 residues long. The V gene lost 4 bases and the J gene lost 5 bases, with 14 bases spanning the gap. The CDR3 region is CASSTDRKITEAFF. In DNA form, the CDR3 reads TGTGCCAGTAGTACCGACAGGAAGATTACTGAAGCTTTCTTT.

In the case of this clone: Different DNA sequences within this sample yield the same CDR3. This chain uses TRBV11-3 with TRBJ2-1; D may be TRBD1 or TRBD2 (6 bases each). V lost 1 base and J lost 10, with 8 bases in between. The V gene's germline CDR1 is SGHNT and CDR2 YENEEA. The CDR3 is made up of 12 amino acids. This CDR3 is CASSLGGGEQFF. CDR3 DNA: TGTGCCAGCAGCTTAGGAGGGGGGGAGCAGTTCTTC. Using reference TRBV11-3 and TRBJ2-1 for the parts outside the CDR3, the full variable domain is EAGVVQSPRYKIIEKKQPVAFWCNPISGHNTLYWYLQNLGQGPELLIRYENEEAVDDSQLPKDRFSAERLKGVDSTLKIQPAELGDSAVYLCASSLGGGEQFFGPGTRLTVL.

In the case of this clone: Other nucleotide sequences in the sample specify the same CDR3. V is TRBV7-9 and J is TRBJ1-2; TRBD1 aligns across 7 bases. This CDR3 contains 13 residues. V shed 3 bases, J shed 4 bases, and the junction held 2 bases outside the gene matches. Germline V CDR1 and CDR2: SEHNR, FQNEAQ (reference sequence). Here the CDR3 DNA reads TGTGCCAGCAGCTTCCGGACAGGCTATGGCTACACCTTC. Translating it yields CASSFRTGYGYTF.

The chain links TRBV6-6 to TRBJ1-4; 11 bases map to TRBD1. The CDR3 contains 15 residues. V shed 6 bases, J shed 8 bases, and the junction held 8 bases outside the gene matches. The germline gives CDR1 MNHNY, CDR2 SVGAGI (reference sequence). As DNA, the CDR3 is TGTGCCAGCAGGTCTCCGGGACAGGGGGGCGAAAAACTGTTTTTT. Its translation is CASRSPGQGGEKLFF.

V is TRBV7-9 and J is TRBJ1-1; a possible D gene is TRBD1 (5 bases). Germline V CDR1 and CDR2: SEHNR, FQNEAQ (reference sequence). Deletions cut 7 bases from V and 1 base from J, with 19 bases between. This CDR3 spans 16 amino acids. CDR3 coding DNA: TGTGCCAGCACCTCCCTGAGATGGACACCGAACACTGAAGCTTTCTTT. Protein: CASTSLRWTPNTEAFF.

The genes are TRBV30 and TRBJ1-2, with TRBD1 matching 8 bases. The CDR3 is 14 residues long. The germline CDR1 and CDR2 sequences are GTSNPN and SVGIG (reference sequence). V lost 3 bases, J lost 4 bases, and 7 bases stayed unmatched. CDR3 residues: CAWSKTGARYGYTF. CDR3 nucleotides: TGTGCCTGGAGCAAGACAGGGGCCCGCTATGGCTACACCTTC. Supplemented by reference TRBV30 and TRBJ1-2, the full variable domain reads SQTIHQWPATLVQPVGSPLSLECTVEGTSNPNLYWYRQAAGRGLQLLFYSVGIGQISSEVPQNLSASRPQDRQFILSSKKLLLSDSGFYLCAWSKTGARYGYTFGSGTRLTVV.

This clone has just one count. This chain uses TRBV14 with TRBJ1-3; unclear D gene. The length of the CDR3 is 15 residues. Germline loops: CDR1 SGHDN, CDR2 FVKESK. V was shortened by 1 base and J by 4 bases, with 11 bases between the two germline ends. The CDR3 sequence is CASSQGHEGGNTIYF. CDR3 DNA: TGTGCCAGCAGCCAAGGTCACGAAGGGGGAAACACCATATATTTT.

This clone was recorded once. The V gene is TRBV7-9, the J gene TRBJ2-2; 13 nucleotides agree with TRBD2. The CDR3 sequence is 17 residues long. V was clipped by 7 bases and J by 4 bases; unmatched bases: 9. The germline V gene has CDR1 SEHNR and CDR2 FQNEAQ (reference sequence). CDR3 in amino acids: CASTSPGLAGPTGELFF. The CDR3 DNA sequence: TGTGCCAGCACCTCCCCGGGACTAGCGGGACCCACCGGGGAGCTGTTTTTT.

The chain is built from TRBV6-6 and TRBJ2-3, with D unclear. Germline assignment: CDR1 MNHNY and CDR2 SVGAGI (reference sequence). CDR3 size: 13 residues. V dropped 4 bases and J dropped 4 bases, with 9 bases sitting between them. CDR3 sequence: CASSSPAADTQYF. CDR3 nucleotide sequence: TGTGCCAGCAGTTCCCCGGCTGCAGATACGCAGTATTTT.

This clone was recorded once. This rearrangement joins TRBV5-4 to TRBJ2-6; D is unresolved. Germline V CDR1 and CDR2: SGHNT, YYREEE (reference sequence). Between the trimmed V and J ends, which lost 4 bases and 0 bases, there was a span of 8 bases. The CDR3 has 15 amino acids. CDR3 DNA sequence: TGTGCCAGCAGCCCTGAACTCTCTGGGGCCAACGTCCTGACTTTC. Translation gives CASSPELSGANVLTF.

J is TRBJ1-1 and V is TRBV18; TRBD1 aligns across 10 bases. This CDR3 comprises 14 residues. V shed 4 bases and J 5 bases; nucleotides not matched to a gene: 4. CDR1 is KGHSH, CDR2 LQKENI, per germline. The CDR3, as DNA: TGTGCCAGCTCACTCGGACAGGGGGAGACTGAAGCTTTCTTT. Its protein product is CASSLGQGETEAFF.

This clone was counted a single time. The chain uses TRBV7-6 and TRBJ1-4; 8 bases match TRBD1. The CDR3 has 18 amino acids. With V trimmed by 5 bases and J by 7 bases, 18 bases remained unmatched. Germline V gene lookup returns CDR1 SGHVS and CDR2 FNYEAQ. The CDR3 bases are TGTGCCAGCAGCCAGGGGGCGTCGTCTCTGGCAGCCGGTGAAAAACTGTTTTTT. It translates to CASSQGASSLAAGEKLFF. Supplemented by reference TRBV7-6 and TRBJ1-4, the full variable domain reads GAGVSQSPRYKVTKRGQDVALRCDPISGHVSLYWYRQALGQGPEFLTYFNYEAQQDKSGLPNDRFSAERPEGSISTLTIQRTEQRDSAMYRCASSQGASSLAAGEKLFFGSGTQLSVL.